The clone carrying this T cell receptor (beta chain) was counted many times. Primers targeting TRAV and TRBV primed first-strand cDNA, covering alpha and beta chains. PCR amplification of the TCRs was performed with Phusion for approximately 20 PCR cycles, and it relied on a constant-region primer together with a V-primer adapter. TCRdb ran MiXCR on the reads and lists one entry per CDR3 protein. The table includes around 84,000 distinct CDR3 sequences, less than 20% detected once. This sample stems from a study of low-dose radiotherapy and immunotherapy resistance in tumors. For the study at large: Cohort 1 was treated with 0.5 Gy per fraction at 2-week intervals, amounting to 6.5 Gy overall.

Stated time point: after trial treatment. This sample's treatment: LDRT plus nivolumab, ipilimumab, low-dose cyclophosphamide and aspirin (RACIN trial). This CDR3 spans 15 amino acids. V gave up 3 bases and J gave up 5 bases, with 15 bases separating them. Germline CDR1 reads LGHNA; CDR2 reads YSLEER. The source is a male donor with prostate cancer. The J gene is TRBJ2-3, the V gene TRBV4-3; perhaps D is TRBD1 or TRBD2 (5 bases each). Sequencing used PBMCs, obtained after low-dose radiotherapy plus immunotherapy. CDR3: CASSQGRSGRDTQYF. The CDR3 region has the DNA TGCGCCAGCAGCCAGGGGCGTTCGGGGAGAGATACGCAGTATTTT.